This passage covers 15 T cell receptor beta chains from one sample sequenced in a study of T cell responses to AZD1222 COVID-19 vaccine. Measured with immunoSEQ multiplex PCR; TCRdb has only the in-frame clones, and not every one. The profile shows about 170,000 clones, around 87% of them singletons. The specimen comprised peripheral blood, sampled on day 0 of AZD1222 vaccination. These receptor sequences come from an adult in good health.

The CDR3 bases are TGCGCCAGCAGCCAAGATGGGAAAAAACTGTTTTTT. Translation: CASSQDGKKLFF. The chain employs TRBV4-1 and TRBJ1-4; D is unresolved. The CDR3 has 12 amino acids. Trimming cost V 0 bases and J 9 bases, with 5 bases left between them. Germline CDR1 is MGHRA and CDR2 is YSYEKL.

The J gene is TRBJ2-1, the V gene TRBV7-2, with a tentative D call TRBD1 (5 bases). V lost 5 bases to trimming and J lost 8 bases, with 22 bases between them. This CDR3 has 16 residues. Germline CDR1 SGHTA, CDR2 FQGNSA. The CDR3 DNA is TGTGCCAGCAGCCTCCCCCTCCAGGGAACGTTTTATGAGCAGTTCTTC. This sequence encodes CASSLPLQGTFYEQFF.

Only one count was recorded for this clone. The chain couples TRBV2 to TRBJ2-6; D unclear. V lost 6 bases to trimming and J lost 0 bases, with 3 bases between them. The germline V gene has CDR1 SNHLY and CDR2 FYNNEI. The CDR3 is made up of 13 amino acids. The CDR3 spells CASRPSGANVLTF. The DNA for the CDR3 is TGTGCCAGCAGACCCTCTGGGGCCAACGTCCTGACTTTC.

This rearrangement joins TRBV11-3 to TRBJ2-1; 8 nucleotides line up with TRBD2. J gave up 6 bases and V 1 base, and 11 bases lay outside the gene matches. The germline V gene encodes CDR1 SGHNT and CDR2 YENEEA. The CDR3 is 17 residues long. The CDR3 DNA is TGTGCCAGCAGCTTAGTCGGTCAAGGACTAGCCTCCAATGAGCAGTTCTTC. This encodes CASSLVGQGLASNEQFF. The variable domain in full, with the rest retrieved from reference TRBV11-3 and TRBJ2-1, is EAGVVQSPRYKIIEKKQPVAFWCNPISGHNTLYWYLQNLGQGPELLIRYENEEAVDDSQLPKDRFSAERLKGVDSTLKIQPAELGDSAVYLCASSLVGQGLASNEQFFGPGTRLTVL.

V gene TRBV19 combines with J gene TRBJ1-1, with D unresolved. V was trimmed by 4 bases and J by 0 bases, leaving 9 bases between them. This CDR3 has 14 amino acids. Germline V CDR1 and CDR2: LNHDA, SQIVND (reference sequence). CDR3 sequence (DNA): TGTGCCAGTAGTACGGCGGCGGTGAACACTGAAGCTTTCTTT. This codes for CASSTAAVNTEAFF.

This sequence joins TRBV9 and TRBJ2-7; 8 nucleotides align to TRBD2. The junction had 5 bases not matched to a gene; V was cut back by 3 bases and J by 0 bases. The CDR3 has 15 residues. Germline V gene lookup returns CDR1 SGDLS and CDR2 YYNGEE. The CDR3 protein is CASSGSGMSSYEQYF. Here the CDR3 DNA reads TGTGCCAGCAGCGGTAGCGGGATGAGCTCCTACGAGCAGTACTTC.

The J gene is TRBJ1-6, the V gene TRBV19, with D perhaps matching TRBD1 (5 bases). The CDR3 has 13 residues. V was clipped by 3 bases and J by 8 bases, with 8 bases between them. Germline V gene data show CDR1 as LNHDA and CDR2 as SQIVND (reference sequence). CDR3: CASSIDRDSPLHF. The DNA for the CDR3 is TGTGCCAGTAGTATCGACAGAGATTCACCCCTCCACTTT.

This clone came up once. The rearrangement links TRBV5-6 to TRBJ2-3; D uncertain. V was cut by 10 bases and J by 4 bases, with 16 bases left in between. Per germline, CDR1 SGHDT and CDR2 YYEEEE. CDR3 length equals 13 residues. The CDR3 DNA reads as TGTGCCTCCAAGCCCGTCTTATCAGATACGCAGTATTTT. It specifies CASKPVLSDTQYF.

The rearrangement joins TRBV7-9 to TRBJ1-6, with D perhaps TRBD1 (5 bases). The CDR3 covers 15 residues. V was pared by 0 bases and J by 7 bases, with 10 bases between. Germline values: CDR1 SEHNR, CDR2 FQNEAQ (reference sequence). CDR3 protein: CASSLARGPNSPLHF. CDR3 in DNA: TGTGCCAGCAGCTTAGCACGGGGCCCCAATTCACCCCTCCACTTT.

This clone has more than one count but fewer than ten. V is TRBV24-1 and J is TRBJ2-1; TRBD2 matches 10 bases. Germline CDR1 is KGHDR and CDR2 is SFDVKD. The length of the CDR3 is 15 residues. V lost 3 bases, J lost 2 bases, and 0 bases stayed unmatched. Here the CDR3 reads CATSDSGRAYNEQFF. The CDR3 region has the DNA TGTGCCACCAGTGATAGCGGGAGGGCCTACAATGAGCAGTTCTTC.

The chain uses TRBV7-2 and TRBJ1-4; 7 nucleotides line up with TRBD1. Germline V gene sequence: CDR1 SGHTA, CDR2 FQGNSA. The length of the CDR3 is 19 residues. V gave up 5 bases and J gave up 8 bases; unmatched junction bases: 23. The CDR3 sequence is CASSPSGLYTGAGGEKLFF. CDR3 bases: TGTGCCAGCAGCCCCTCTGGGCTCTACACAGGGGCAGGGGGGGAAAAACTGTTTTTT.

The chain employs TRBV6-2 or TRBV6-3 and TRBJ1-1, with 9 bases that match TRBD1. In germline, CDR1 is MNHEY, CDR2 SVGEGT. CDR3 length: 14 amino acids. Germline trimming cut 3 bases from V and 5 bases from J; bases unmatched to any gene: 4. The CDR3 loop reads CASSYRQGGTEAFF. Written as DNA, the CDR3 is TGTGCCAGCAGTTATCGACAGGGGGGGACTGAAGCTTTCTTT.

The chain couples TRBV6-5 to TRBJ1-1; TRBD1 agrees at 12 bases. Germline lookup yields CDR1 MNHEY and CDR2 SVGAGI. The V gene end was trimmed by 4 bases and the J gene end by 8 bases; junction bases not matched to a gene: 5. The CDR3 contains 14 residues. The CDR3 nucleotides are TGTGCCAGCAGTTCCAGGGACAGGGGGCCGGAAGCTTTCTTT. This translates into CASSSRDRGPEAFF.

The rearrangement links TRBV10-2 to TRBJ2-1; TRBD2 aligns across 10 bases. Germline CDR1 is WSHSY and CDR2 is SAAADI. J lost 1 base, V lost 4 bases, and 1 base had no gene match. The CDR3 runs to 15 residues. The CDR3 coding sequence is TGCGCCAGCAGTGTGACTAGCGGGTCCTACAATGAGCAGTTCTTC. This codes for CASSVTSGSYNEQFF.

This sequence joins TRBV18 and TRBJ1-5; possible D gene TRBD1, 6 bases. This CDR3 contains 18 residues. Germline loops: CDR1 KGHSH, CDR2 LQKENI. With 8 bases removed from V and 0 bases from J, the gap between germline ends came to 23 bases. CDR3 DNA: TGTGCCAGCGACACCACTATGGCAGGGGAGTATAGCAATCAGCCCCAGCATTTT. Its protein is CASDTTMAGEYSNQPQHF.